This entry concerns a single TCR beta chain. Germline loops: CDR1 PRHDT, CDR2 FYEKMQ (reference sequence). Deletions cut 1 base from V and 0 bases from J, with 9 bases between. The CDR3 contains 15 residues. These data are taken from a study of blood T cell repertoires in COVID-19. TCRdb keeps only in-frame clones here, not all; method: immunoSEQ multiplex PCR. Found here are some 300,000 clones, 70% to 90% of them singletons; the top ten hold approximately 6.5%. This rearrangement joins TRBV13 to TRBJ1-1; unclear D gene. The sequencing sample was made of peripheral blood. The clonotype was recovered from a woman aged 50 to 65 with COVID-19, enrolled during active disease. This chain's CDR3 is CASSLEPGLNTEAFF. Here the CDR3 DNA reads TGTGCCAGCAGCTTAGAACCGGGATTGAACACTGAAGCTTTCTTT.